These 31 T cell receptor beta chains originate from one sample sequenced in a study of T cell responses to AZD1222 COVID-19 vaccine (dated by TCRdb to about 2021). Libraries were made using the immunoSEQ multiplex PCR assay. Held by TCRdb, this immuneACCESS table contains in-frame sequences only and omits some clones. Under half of the omission traces to an unresolved V gene where checked; the cause of the rest is unknown. The sample table contains around 140,000 clones; only one count was recorded for around 90% of them. The top ten clonotypes cover about 1.5% of the sample. Per the publication, the time point label means: baseline before first vaccination. The sequenced sample was peripheral blood, obtained on day 0 of AZD1222 vaccination. These receptors all come from an adult in good health.

The chain recombines TRBV30 with TRBJ2-1; D may be TRBD2 (5 bases). Trimming stripped 1 base from V and 5 bases from J, with 12 bases between. This CDR3 comprises 14 residues. Germline V CDR1 and CDR2: GTSNPN, SVGIG (reference sequence). The CDR3 bases are TGTGCCTGGAGTGGAGGGTACGGGGACAATGAGCAGTTCTTC. Translated: CAWSGGYGDNEQFF.

The gene calls are TRBV5-1 and TRBJ1-3, with a possible D match to TRBD1 (5 bases). V lost 4 bases and J 3 bases, leaving 11 bases between the germline ends. This CDR3 is built from 14 residues. Germline V gene data show CDR1 as SGHRS and CDR2 as YFSETQ. CDR3 DNA: TGCGCCAGCAGCGAGCAGGGACGTGGAAACACCATATATTTT. Amino acid sequence: CASSEQGRGNTIYF. Full variable domain (remainder filled in from reference TRBV5-1 and TRBJ1-3): KAGVTQTPRYLIKTRGQQVTLSCSPISGHRSVSWYQQTPGQGLQFLFEYFSETQRNKGNFPGRFSGRQFSNSRSEMNVSTLELGDSALYLCASSEQGRGNTIYFGEGSWLTVV.

The chain links TRBV2 to TRBJ2-1; D ambiguous. V shed 2 bases and J shed 3 bases, with 5 bases lying between them. This CDR3 has 13 residues. Germline assignment: CDR1 SNHLY and CDR2 FYNNEI. CDR3 nucleotides: TGTGCCAGCAGTGAAAGGTTCTACAATGAGCAGTTCTTC. This sequence encodes CASSERFYNEQFF. Using reference TRBV2 and TRBJ2-1 for the parts outside the CDR3, the full variable domain is EPEVTQTPSHQVTQMGQEVILRCVPISNHLYFYWYRQILGQKVEFLVSFYNNEISEKSEIFDDQFSVERPDGSNFTLKIRSTKLEDSAMYFCASSERFYNEQFFGPGTRLTVL.

The genes are TRBV10-1 and TRBJ2-1; D might be TRBD2 (6 bases). This CDR3 region has 15 residues. Trimming left V 3 bases short and J 6 bases short, with 15 bases between. Germline-derived CDR1 and CDR2 are WNHNN and SYGVQD (reference sequence). CDR3 coding DNA: TGCGCCAGCAGTGACTCCGGGAGTTGGAGCAATGAGCAGTTCTTC. This gives the protein CASSDSGSWSNEQFF.

The chain joins TRBV5-3 to TRBJ1-3, with D possibly TRBD1 on 5 matching bases. TRBV5-3 is sorted into the ORF group, with uncertain function. The length of the CDR3 is 19 residues. Trimming shortened V by 3 bases and J by 0 bases, and 22 bases separated the two germline ends. The CDR3 spells CARSSRRFSGRISGNTIYF. DNA of the CDR3: TGTGCCAGAAGCTCCCGACGCTTTTCGGGACGGATCTCTGGAAACACCATATATTTT.

This clone was seen a handful of times. Other DNA sequences in this sample translate to the same CDR3. The chain joins TRBV29-1 to TRBJ2-1; TRBD1 matches at 9 bases. Trimming cost V 4 bases and J 5 bases; bases outside gene matches: 3. The CDR3 extends over 13 amino acids. CDR1 and CDR2 (germline): SQVTM, ANQGSEA. Here the CDR3 reads CSVGGTGNNEQFF. The CDR3 DNA sequence: TGCAGCGTTGGAGGGACAGGGAACAATGAGCAGTTCTTC.

V gene TRBV4-1 combines with J gene TRBJ1-5, with D maybe TRBD1 (5 bases). V was clipped by 1 base and J by 4 bases, with 14 bases between them. CDR3 length: 16 residues. Germline V gene data show CDR1 as MGHRA and CDR2 as YSYEKL. The CDR3 region has the DNA TGCGCCAGCAGCCAAGCCTTTCCGGGACCTAATCAGCCCCAGCATTTT. It yields the protein CASSQAFPGPNQPQHF.

The chain links TRBV10-3 to TRBJ2-7; TRBD2 is a possible D gene (7 bases). CDR3 length equals 14 residues. V lost 0 bases, J lost 7 bases, and 13 bases lay in between. Germline lookup yields CDR1 ENHRY and CDR2 SYGVKD. CDR3 residues: CAISESGGANEQYF. The CDR3 region has the DNA TGTGCCATCAGTGAGTCGGGGGGGGCTAATGAGCAGTACTTC.

The V gene is TRBV23-1, the J gene TRBJ1-4; 7 positions match TRBD1. TRBV23-1 is given ORF status, its function remaining uncertain. The V and J ends lost 2 bases and 6 bases, in that order; junction bases with no gene match: 6. This CDR3 comprises 15 residues. CDR3 bases: TGCGCCAGCAGTCAAAGGTGGGACAGTTATGAAAAACTGTTTTTT. The encoded protein is CASSQRWDSYEKLFF.

This chain uses TRBV5-1 with TRBJ2-1; 8 bases agree with TRBD1. J was trimmed by 0 bases and V by 1 base; bases with no gene match: 0. The germline gives CDR1 SGHRS, CDR2 YFSETQ. This CDR3 spans 15 amino acids. This CDR3 is CASSLQGASYNEQFF. The CDR3, as DNA: TGCGCCAGCAGCTTGCAGGGGGCCTCCTACAATGAGCAGTTCTTC. Filled out from reference TRBV5-1 and TRBJ2-1, the complete variable domain reads KAGVTQTPRYLIKTRGQQVTLSCSPISGHRSVSWYQQTPGQGLQFLFEYFSETQRNKGNFPGRFSGRQFSNSRSEMNVSTLELGDSALYLCASSLQGASYNEQFFGPGTRLTVL.

This chain connects TRBV7-3 to TRBJ1-2, with D uncertain. Germline V gene lookup returns CDR1 SGHTA and CDR2 FQGTGA. CDR3 size: 14 residues. V gave up 5 bases and J gave up 2 bases, with 12 bases separating them. CDR3 loop: CASSPLDLNYGYTF. The CDR3 DNA is TGTGCCAGCAGCCCCCTGGACTTAAACTATGGCTACACCTTC.

On this clone: One end of the junction varies from germline; a read error may be responsible. This chain joins TRBV6-1 and TRBJ2-7; TRBD2 aligns across 7 bases. Germline lookup yields CDR1 MNHNS and CDR2 SASEGT. The CDR3 has 11 residues. CDR3: CASSEPWDYTF. In DNA, the CDR3 is TGTGCCAGCAGTGAACCCTGGGACTACACATTC.

This CDR3 is CASSLTGYTSTDTQYF. DNA of the CDR3: TGTGCCAGCAGCTTAACAGGGTACACTAGCACAGATACGCAGTATTTT. The V gene is TRBV7-9, the J gene TRBJ2-3, with D perhaps matching TRBD1 (6 bases). The CDR3 sequence is 16 residues long. Trimming shortened V by 2 bases and J by 0 bases, and 12 bases separated the two germline ends. Germline CDR1 and CDR2: SEHNR and FQNEAQ (reference sequence).

The chain recombines TRBV7-2 with TRBJ1-2; D is perhaps TRBD1 (5 bases). The CDR3 consists of 15 residues. Trimming removed 2 bases at V and 8 bases at J, with 18 bases between. CDR1 is SGHTA, CDR2 FQGNSA, per germline. The CDR3 region has the DNA TGTGCCAGCAGCTTATTTCCGGGGACGGTGGGGGGCTACACCTTC. The encoded protein is CASSLFPGTVGGYTF.

This clone was observed a single time. The chain carries TRBV13 and TRBJ1-4, with a tentative D call TRBD1 (6 bases). Trimming took off 5 bases at V and 3 bases at J, with 10 bases between the two ends. CDR3 length: 14 amino acids. From germline, CDR1 is PRHDT and CDR2 FYEKMQ (reference sequence). Here the CDR3 reads CASSPGASNEKLFF. CDR3 DNA: TGTGCCAGCAGCCCGGGGGCCTCTAATGAAAAACTGTTTTTT.

This rearrangement joins TRBV28 to TRBJ2-7; tentative D call: TRBD2 (6 bases). This CDR3 contains 14 residues. Trimming cost V 7 bases and J 6 bases, with 19 bases left between them. CDR1 and CDR2 (germline): MDHEN, SYDVKM. CDR3 DNA: TGTGCCAGCATGGGGGACTTGGTGGGGCTCGAGCAGTACTTC. Protein sequence: CASMGDLVGLEQYF.

The chain employs TRBV5-4 and TRBJ2-4; 9 bases line up with TRBD1. From germline, CDR1 is SGHNT and CDR2 YYREEE (reference sequence). The CDR3 covers 13 residues. Trimming removed 4 bases from V and 8 bases from J; junction bases left unmatched: 4. As DNA, the CDR3 is TGTGCCAGCAGCGACAGGGGGGGGGACATTCAGTACTTC. Its translation is CASSDRGGDIQYF.

In its sample, this clone was seen a few times. The rearrangement joins TRBV7-2 to TRBJ2-7, with TRBD1 matching over 8 bases. The trim removed 4 bases at V and 1 base at J, leaving 3 bases unmatched. Germline CDR1 SGHTA, CDR2 FQGNSA. The CDR3 spans 14 residues. The DNA of the CDR3 is TGTGCCAGCAGCTCTACAGGGGGGTCCTACGAGCAGTACTTC. This translates into CASSSTGGSYEQYF.

This chain joins TRBV10-3 and TRBJ1-2, with TRBD1 matching over 8 bases. Germline V gene sequence: CDR1 ENHRY, CDR2 SYGVKD. V lost 8 bases to trimming and J lost 10 bases; unmatched junction nucleotides: 6. The CDR3 consists of 11 residues. CDR3 DNA sequence: TGTGCCATCCACAGGGGGAACCTCTACACCTTC. Translating gives CAIHRGNLYTF.

The rearrangement links TRBV5-1 to TRBJ1-2; 12 nucleotides agree with TRBD1. The CDR3 contains 15 residues. After removal of 3 bases from V and 8 bases from J, the junction contained 8 bases not matched to a gene. In germline, CDR1 is SGHRS, CDR2 YFSETQ. The DNA for the CDR3 is TGCGCCAGCAGCTATGGGACAGGGGGCTTGGAGGGCTACACCTTC. It encodes CASSYGTGGLEGYTF.

The CDR3 loop is CATSRTPTEQNTEAFF. CDR3 coding DNA: TGTGCCACCAGCAGGACCCCGACAGAACAAAACACTGAAGCTTTCTTT. The chain carries TRBV15 and TRBJ1-1; maybe TRBD1 (5 bases). This CDR3 is 16 amino acids long. Germline CDR1 reads LNHNV; CDR2 reads YYDKDF (reference sequence). V was clipped by 3 bases and J by 2 bases, with 16 bases between them.

The chain has TRBV30 and TRBJ2-1; 8 bases match TRBD2. J gave up 4 bases and V 2 bases, and 7 bases lay outside the gene matches. The CDR3 totals 15 residues. Germline V lookup: CDR1 GTSNPN, CDR2 SVGIG (reference sequence). For the CDR3, the DNA is TGTGCCTGGAGTAGCCTAGCGGGTAAATACAATGAGCAGTTCTTC. Translation gives CAWSSLAGKYNEQFF.

The chain links TRBV27 to TRBJ1-4; 9 bases line up with TRBD1. Germline V gene data show CDR1 as MNHEY and CDR2 as SMNVEV (reference sequence). The junction had 6 bases not matched to a gene; V was cut back by 6 bases and J by 7 bases. This CDR3 has 14 residues. In nucleotides, the CDR3 is TGTGCCAGCAGCCGACAGGGGGTGGGTGAAAAACTGTTTTTT. Encoded protein: CASSRQGVGEKLFF.

Notes on this clone: The sample carries other DNA sequences with the same CDR3. The chain links TRBV5-4 to TRBJ2-5; 8 nucleotides align to TRBD1. The CDR3 consists of 14 residues. V shed 0 bases and J 4 bases; nucleotides not matched to a gene: 2. Germline V gives CDR1 SGHNT, CDR2 YYREEE (reference sequence). CDR3 sequence (DNA): TGTGCCAGCAGCTTGGGGCAGGGGGCAGAGACCCAGTACTTC. Translated, it gives CASSLGQGAETQYF.

The gene calls are TRBV29-1 and TRBJ1-1, with TRBD1 identical over 10 bases. CDR1 and CDR2 (germline): SQVTM, ANQGSEA. The CDR3 runs to 15 residues. The J segment lost 1 base and the V segment lost 7 bases, leaving 9 bases of the junction unmatched. The CDR3 region has the DNA TGCAGCGCACGTCGGGGGGACAGGGGGAACACTGAAGCTTTCTTT. It specifies CSARRGDRGNTEAFF.

V gene TRBV10-3 combines with J gene TRBJ2-7, with 9 bases lining up with TRBD1. Looked up from germline, CDR1 is ENHRY and CDR2 is SYGVKD. With 6 bases clipped from V and 4 bases from J, the junction kept 7 bases outside the gene matches. The CDR3 totals 14 residues. The CDR3 is CAIRLPDRGYEQYF. CDR3 in DNA: TGTGCCATCAGACTACCGGACAGGGGATACGAGCAGTACTTC.

The chain has TRBV25-1 and TRBJ2-5; a possible D gene is TRBD1 (6 bases). Germline CDR1 reads MGHDK; CDR2 reads SYGVNS. V lost 6 bases to trimming and J lost 5 bases, with 19 bases between them. The CDR3 loop spans 15 amino acids. The CDR3 protein is CASSQGWWGTETQYF. As DNA, the CDR3 is TGTGCCAGCAGCCAGGGGTGGTGGGGGACGGAGACCCAGTACTTC.

V and J are TRBV5-1 and TRBJ2-7, with 8 bases lining up with TRBD1. Trimming removed 4 bases from V and 0 bases from J; junction bases left unmatched: 3. CDR3 length: 14 residues. Germline assignment: CDR1 SGHRS and CDR2 YFSETQ. The CDR3 DNA follows: TGCGCCAGCAGCCCGGACAGGGTCTCCTACGAGCAGTACTTC. The encoded protein is CASSPDRVSYEQYF.

V and J are TRBV25-1 and TRBJ1-1; D is unresolved. The CDR3 is made up of 15 amino acids. V lost 2 bases and J 3 bases, leaving 13 bases between the germline ends. Germline V gives CDR1 MGHDK, CDR2 SYGVNS. The CDR3 spells CASSEKSVGDTEAFF. DNA for the CDR3: TGTGCCAGCAGTGAAAAATCGGTAGGAGACACTGAAGCTTTCTTT.

This rearrangement joins TRBV11-2 to TRBJ1-2; tentative D call: TRBD1 (5 bases). The CDR3 has 14 residues. Germline CDR1 is SGHAT and CDR2 is FQNNGV. Trimming took 4 bases from V and 3 from J, leaving 12 bases between them. CDR3 in DNA: TGTGCCAGCAGCTCCCTCCTAGGGGACTATGGCTACACCTTC. Protein product: CASSSLLGDYGYTF. The whole variable domain, filled in from reference TRBV11-2 and TRBJ1-2, reads EAGVAQSPRYKIIEKRQSVAFWCNPISGHATLYWYQQILGQGPKLLIQFQNNGVVDDSQLPKDRFSAERLKGVDSTLKIQPAKLEDSAVYLCASSSLLGDYGYTFGSGTRLTVV.

The chain joins TRBV5-4 to TRBJ2-3, with D uncertain. The germline gives CDR1 SGHNT, CDR2 YYREEE (reference sequence). V lost 0 bases, J lost 6 bases, and 8 bases lay in between. This CDR3 region has 13 residues. CDR3 sequence: CASSLGSSDTQYF. DNA for the CDR3: TGTGCCAGCAGCTTGGGCTCCAGCGATACGCAGTATTTT.